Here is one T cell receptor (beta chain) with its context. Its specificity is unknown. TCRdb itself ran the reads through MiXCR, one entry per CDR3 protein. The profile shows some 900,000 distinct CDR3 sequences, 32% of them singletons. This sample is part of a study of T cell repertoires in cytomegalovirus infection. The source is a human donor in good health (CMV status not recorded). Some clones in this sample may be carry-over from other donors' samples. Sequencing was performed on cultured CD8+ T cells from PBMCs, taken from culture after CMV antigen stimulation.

The CDR3 sequence is CASSRPPGQGTNTGELFF. The CDR3 DNA reads as TGTGCCAGTTCCCGTCCCCCGGGACAGGGGACGAACACCGGGGAGCTGTTTTTT. The genes are TRBV28 and TRBJ2-2; 10 bases align to TRBD1. CDR1 and CDR2 from the germline V gene are MDHEN and SYDVKM. The trim removed 9 bases at V and 0 bases at J, leaving 13 bases unmatched. The CDR3 covers 18 residues.